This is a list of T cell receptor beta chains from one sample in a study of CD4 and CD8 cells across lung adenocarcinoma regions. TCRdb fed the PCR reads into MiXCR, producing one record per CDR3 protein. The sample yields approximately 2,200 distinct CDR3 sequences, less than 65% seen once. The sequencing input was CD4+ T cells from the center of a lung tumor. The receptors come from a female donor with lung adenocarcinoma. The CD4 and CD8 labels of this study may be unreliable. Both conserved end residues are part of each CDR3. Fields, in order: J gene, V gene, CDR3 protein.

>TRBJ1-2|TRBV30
CAWSVVPRDYGYTF
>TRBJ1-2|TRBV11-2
CASSLGGQGALGYTF
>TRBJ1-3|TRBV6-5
CASSYGAFNAGNTIYF
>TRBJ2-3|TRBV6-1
CASSLQAGRDTQYF
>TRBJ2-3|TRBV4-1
CASSLRTSAHTDTQYF
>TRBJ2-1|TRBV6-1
CASKLGIYNEQFF
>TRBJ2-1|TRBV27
CASSSGSSYNEQFF
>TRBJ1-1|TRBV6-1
CASSGTASMNTEAFF
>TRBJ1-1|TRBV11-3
CASSLAASQGDMNTEAFF
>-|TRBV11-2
CASSLEVAGVRYEQYF
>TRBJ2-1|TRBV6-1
CASSRGLAPNEQFF
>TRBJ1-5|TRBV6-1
CASSGGPPHHF
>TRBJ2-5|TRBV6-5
CASSYSRLVQETQYF
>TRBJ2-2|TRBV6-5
CASSYQGQGYTGELFF
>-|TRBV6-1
CASSEAGGVVAGGTWSEQYF
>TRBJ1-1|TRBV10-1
CASSESSRGRAFF
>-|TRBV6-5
CASSYGDRVGGTQYF
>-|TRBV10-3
CAILGAPSGEQYF
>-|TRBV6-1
CASRRRDSPYEQYF
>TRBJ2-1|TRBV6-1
CASKLGQARHNEQFF
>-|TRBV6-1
CASRMGQGAYEQYF
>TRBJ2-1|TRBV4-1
CASSQLAKSYNEQFF
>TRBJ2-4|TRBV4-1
CASSQVVRAKQYF
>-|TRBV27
CASSLGRGFYEQYF
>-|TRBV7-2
CANPSASGANVLTF
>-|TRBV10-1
CASSESAGSEQYF
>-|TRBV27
CASTHWGGAGYEQYF
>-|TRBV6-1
CASSEARGVGETQYF
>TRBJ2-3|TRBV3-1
CARVRDQQAKDTQYF
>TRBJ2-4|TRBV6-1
CARRDGAVSQNTQYF
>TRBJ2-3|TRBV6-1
CASKLIAGGLDTQYF
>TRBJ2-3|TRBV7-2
CASSLYQSTDTQYF
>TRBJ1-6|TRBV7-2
CASTRTGYNSPLHF
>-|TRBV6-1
CASSEASLADKVQYF
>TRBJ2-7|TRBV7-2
CASSRRGTGSSSSYEQYF
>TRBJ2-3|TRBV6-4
CASSETSGMSTDTQYF
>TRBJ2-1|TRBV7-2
CASSSPGQYNEQFF
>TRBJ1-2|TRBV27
CASSPAGVGGYGYTF
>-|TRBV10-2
CASSSRIPMYEQYF
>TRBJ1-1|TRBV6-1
CASSARTGMDTEAFF
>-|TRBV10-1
CASSELRDREEETQYF
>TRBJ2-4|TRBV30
CAWSSLISAKNTQYF
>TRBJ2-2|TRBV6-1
CASSEGQAGELFF
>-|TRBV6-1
CASGNIWGSAYEQYF
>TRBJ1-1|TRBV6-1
CASSEMGEAFF
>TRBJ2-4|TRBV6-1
CARGLEDRYF
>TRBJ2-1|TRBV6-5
CASSYTGATVHNEQFF
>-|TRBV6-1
CASSERVGGLYEQYF